A few counts support the clone carrying this T cell receptor beta chain. These data are taken from a study of OX40 agonist ivuxolimab in advanced cancers. The table came from immunoSEQ multiplex PCR; TCRdb's copy has only in-frame clones and leaves some out. The profile covers about 50,000 clones, with just under 95% appearing a single time and approximately 23% taken by the ten largest. The origin of this receptor is an adult with an advanced solid tumor such as melanoma, head and neck, liver or kidney cancer. The sample in question was CD4+ or CD8+ T cells sorted from blood, obtained in a trial of the OX40 agonist ivuxolimab.

The CDR3: CASLPVLGSNQPQHF. In DNA form, the CDR3 reads TGTGCCAGCCTTCCGGTCCTGGGTAGCAATCAGCCCCAGCATTTT. The chain links TRBV6-5 to TRBJ1-5, with D uncertain. Germline values: CDR1 MNHEY, CDR2 SVGAGI. The CDR3 is made up of 15 amino acids. Trimming removed 8 bases from V and 0 bases from J, with 14 bases in between.